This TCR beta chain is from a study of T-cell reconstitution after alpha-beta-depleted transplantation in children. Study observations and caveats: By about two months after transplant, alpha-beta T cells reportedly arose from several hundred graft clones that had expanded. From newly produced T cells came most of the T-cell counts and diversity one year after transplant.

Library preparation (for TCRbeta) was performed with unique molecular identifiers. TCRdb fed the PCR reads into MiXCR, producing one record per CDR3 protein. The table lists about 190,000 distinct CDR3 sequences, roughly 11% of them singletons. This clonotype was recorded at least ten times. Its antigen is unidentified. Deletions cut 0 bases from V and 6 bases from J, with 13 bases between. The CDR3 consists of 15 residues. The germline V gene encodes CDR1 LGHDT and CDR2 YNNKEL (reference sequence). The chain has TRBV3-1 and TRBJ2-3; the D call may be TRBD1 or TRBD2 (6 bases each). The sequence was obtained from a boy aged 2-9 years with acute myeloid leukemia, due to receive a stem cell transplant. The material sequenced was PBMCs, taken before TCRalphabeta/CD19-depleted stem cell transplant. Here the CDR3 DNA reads TGTGCCAGCAGCCAAGATGTGGGGGGCGGGGATACGCAGTATTTT. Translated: CASSQDVGGGDTQYF.